The T cell receptor (beta chain) under discussion was sequenced for a study of control samples from healthy donors and cancer patients. The protocol was immunoSEQ multiplex PCR, while the TCRdb copy is restricted to in-frame clones and leaves out a portion. This sample has fewer than 200,000 clones, with 96% found just once. CDR3 length: 14 amino acids. Germline CDR1 reads MNHEY; CDR2 reads SMNVEV (reference sequence). Trimming removed 0 bases at V and 2 bases at J, with 7 bases between. The specimen was blood. V gene TRBV27 combines with J gene TRBJ1-1; unclear D gene. This receptor was taken from a woman aged 25 to 39 in good health. In nucleotides, the CDR3 is TGTGCCAGCAGTTTATCCCGGGCCAACACTGAAGCTTTCTTT. Amino acids: CASSLSRANTEAFF.